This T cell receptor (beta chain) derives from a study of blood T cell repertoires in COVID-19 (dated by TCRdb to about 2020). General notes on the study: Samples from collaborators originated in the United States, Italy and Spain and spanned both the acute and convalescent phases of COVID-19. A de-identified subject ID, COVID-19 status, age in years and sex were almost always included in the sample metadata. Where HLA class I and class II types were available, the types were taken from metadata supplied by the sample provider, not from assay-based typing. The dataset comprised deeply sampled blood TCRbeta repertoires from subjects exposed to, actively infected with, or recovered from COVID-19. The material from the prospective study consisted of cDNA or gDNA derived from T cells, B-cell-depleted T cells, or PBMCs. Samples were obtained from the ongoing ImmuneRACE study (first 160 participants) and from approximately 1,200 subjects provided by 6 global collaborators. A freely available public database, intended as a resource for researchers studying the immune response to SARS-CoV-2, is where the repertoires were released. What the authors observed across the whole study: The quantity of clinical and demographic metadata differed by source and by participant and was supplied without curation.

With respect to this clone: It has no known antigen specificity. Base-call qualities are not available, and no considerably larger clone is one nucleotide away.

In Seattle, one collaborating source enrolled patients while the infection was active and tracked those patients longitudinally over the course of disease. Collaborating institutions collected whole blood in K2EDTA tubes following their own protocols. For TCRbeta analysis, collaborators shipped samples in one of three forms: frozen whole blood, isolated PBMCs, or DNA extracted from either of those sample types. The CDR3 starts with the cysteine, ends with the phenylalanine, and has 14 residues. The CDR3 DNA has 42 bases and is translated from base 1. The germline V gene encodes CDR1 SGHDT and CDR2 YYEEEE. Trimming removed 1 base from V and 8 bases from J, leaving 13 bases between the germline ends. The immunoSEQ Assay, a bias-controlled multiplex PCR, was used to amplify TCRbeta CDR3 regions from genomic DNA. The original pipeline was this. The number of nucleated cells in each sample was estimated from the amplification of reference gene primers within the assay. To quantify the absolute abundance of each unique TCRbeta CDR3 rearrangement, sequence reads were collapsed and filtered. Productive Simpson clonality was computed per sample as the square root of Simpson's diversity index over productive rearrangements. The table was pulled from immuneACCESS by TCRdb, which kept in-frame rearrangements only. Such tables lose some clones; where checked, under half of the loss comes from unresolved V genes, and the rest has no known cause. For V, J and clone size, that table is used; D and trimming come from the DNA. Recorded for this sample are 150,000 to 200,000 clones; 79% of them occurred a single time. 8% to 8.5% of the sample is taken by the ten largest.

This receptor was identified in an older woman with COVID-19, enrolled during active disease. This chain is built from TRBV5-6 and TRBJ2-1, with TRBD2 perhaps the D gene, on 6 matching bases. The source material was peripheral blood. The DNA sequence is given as TGTGCCAGCAGCTTGTATCGGGGGATCGATGAGCAGTTCTTC. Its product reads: CASSLYRGIDEQFF.